The next 15 T cell receptor beta chains were all read from a single sample in a study of T-cell memory formation after mild COVID-19. In TCRdb, the 5' RACE reads were re-called with MiXCR into one record per CDR3 protein. Of about 200,000 distinct CDR3 sequences listed, just over 9.5% are singletons. Sequenced: PBMCs or a T cell subset sorted from them (not recorded which). These receptors originate from a man between 18 and 35 years old who had mild COVID-19 (a few samples of this study predate the infection). Cell type and time point are not known.

This clonotype was found a few times. CDR3 sequence: CASSLSADLAYNEQFF. In DNA, the CDR3 is TGTGCCAGCAGCCTGTCAGCGGACCTCGCCTACAATGAGCAGTTCTTC. V and J are TRBV7-2 and TRBJ2-1, with D perhaps matching TRBD2 (5 bases). CDR3 length: 16 residues. Looked up from germline, CDR1 is SGHTA and CDR2 is FQGNSA. Deletions cut 5 bases from V and 2 bases from J, with 16 bases between. The variable domain in full, completed from reference TRBV7-2 and TRBJ2-1, reads GAGVSQSPSNKVTEKGKDVELRCDPISGHTALYWYRQSLGQGLEFLIYFQGNSAPDKSGLPSDRFSAERTGGSVSTLTIQRTQQEDSAVYLCASSLSADLAYNEQFFGPGTRLTVL.

This clonotype has only a few counts. The CDR3 DNA reads as TGTGCCAGCAGCTATCAGGACTACGAGCAGTACGTC. Encoded protein: CASSYQDYEQYV. The chain uses TRBV7-9 and TRBJ2-7; unclear D gene. This CDR3 contains 12 residues. Germline assignment: CDR1 SEHNR and CDR2 FQNEAQ (reference sequence). Trimming cost V 4 bases and J 3 bases, with 7 bases left between them.

The chain links TRBV13 to TRBJ2-3; 10 bases line up with TRBD2. The CDR3 extends over 14 amino acids. Trimming cost V 7 bases and J 5 bases; bases outside gene matches: 6. Per germline, CDR1 PRHDT and CDR2 FYEKMQ (reference sequence). CDR3 bases: TGTGCCAGCACGCTAGCGGGGGTTGGAGATACGCAGTATTTT. Translating it yields CASTLAGVGDTQYF.

This clonotype was recorded a few times. The CDR3 DNA reads TGTGCCATCAGTCACTCCGGGACTCCAGCGGGGAACTCACCCCTCCACTTT. Protein: CAISHSGTPAGNSPLHF. The gene calls are TRBV10-3 and TRBJ1-6; a weak D match, TRBD1 (5 bases). CDR1 and CDR2 (germline): ENHRY, SYGVKD. Trimming took off 5 bases at V and 10 bases at J, with 24 bases between the two ends. The CDR3 has 17 amino acids.

Only a few counts were recorded for this clonotype. The genes are TRBV4-2 and TRBJ1-5; D is unresolved. The CDR3 contains 15 residues. V was cut by 0 bases and J by 6 bases, with 12 bases left in between. Germline V gives CDR1 LGHNA, CDR2 YNFKEQ. The CDR3 here is CASSQDNWVGQPQHF. CDR3 DNA: TGTGCCAGCAGCCAAGATAACTGGGTCGGTCAGCCCCAGCATTTT.

With respect to this clonotype: Possible read error: a much larger clone is one base away. The chain joins TRBV5-1 to TRBJ2-3; tentatively, D is TRBD1 (5 bases). Germline V CDR1 and CDR2: SGHRS, YFSETQ. This CDR3 is built from 17 residues. CDR3 amino acids: CASSLLTQGSATGTQYF. CDR3 nucleotide sequence: TGCGCCAGCAGCTTGTTGACCCAGGGATCGGCCACAGGTACGCAGTATTTT. The complete variable domain, with remaining parts taken from reference TRBV5-1 and TRBJ2-3, reads KAGVTQTPRYLIKTRGQQVTLSCSPISGHRSVSWYQQTPGQGLQFLFEYFSETQRNKGNFPGRFSGRQFSNSRSEMNVSTLELGDSALYLCASSLLTQGSATGTQYFGPGTRLTVL.

This clonotype has a count of ten or more. Relative to the germline gene, one junction end is altered; a read error may explain this. The chain is built from TRBV27 and TRBJ2-3; TRBD1 matches at 8 bases. This CDR3 is built from 13 residues. CDR1 and CDR2 from the germline V gene are MNHEY and SMNVEV (reference sequence). The CDR3 coding sequence is TGTGTCAGCAGGGGGCTGGGCACAGATACGCAGTATTTT. It codes for CVSRGLGTDTQYF.

The J gene is TRBJ1-1, the V gene TRBV9; D remains unclear. Germline CDR1 is SGDLS and CDR2 is YYNGEE. This CDR3 has 14 residues. The V gene lost 0 bases and the J gene lost 3 bases, with 9 bases spanning the gap. CDR3 nucleotide sequence: TGTGCCAGCAGCGTAGGGATTAGGGACACTGAAGCTTTCTTT. Amino acids: CASSVGIRDTEAFF.

This clonotype has just a few counts. The rearrangement links TRBV29-1 to TRBJ2-7; D may be TRBD2 (5 bases). With 4 bases removed from V and 3 bases from J, the gap between germline ends came to 22 bases. From germline, CDR1 is SQVTM and CDR2 ANQGSEA. CDR3 length: 16 amino acids. CDR3 DNA sequence: TGCAGCGTTGTAAGTTCGACACACCGGAGGCACTACGAGCAGTACTTC. It translates to CSVVSSTHRRHYEQYF.

This clonotype was seen only a few times. The chain couples TRBV11-2 to TRBJ2-1; 10 nucleotides align to TRBD1. V gave up 6 bases and J gave up 6 bases; unmatched junction bases: 2. Germline values: CDR1 SGHAT, CDR2 FQNNGV. CDR3 length: 13 residues. The CDR3 sequence is CASRRTGGNEQFF. For the CDR3, the DNA is TGTGCCAGCAGACGGACAGGGGGCAATGAGCAGTTCTTC.

This clonotype occurred a few times. This chain uses TRBV4-1 with TRBJ1-2, with a tentative D call TRBD1 (6 bases). Germline V lookup: CDR1 MGHRA, CDR2 YSYEKL. The CDR3 consists of 14 residues. V shed 2 bases and J shed 1 base, with 8 bases lying between them. CDR3 loop: CASSQTQGNYGYTF. The CDR3, as DNA: TGCGCCAGCAGCCAAACACAGGGTAACTATGGCTACACCTTC.

The rearrangement uses TRBV6-1 and TRBJ1-2; no clear D gene. Trimming removed 9 bases at V and 12 bases at J, with 23 bases between. Germline CDR1 is MNHNS and CDR2 is SASEGT. This CDR3 has 13 residues. The CDR3 protein is CASALDGSLGNTF. The CDR3 nucleotides read TGTGCCAGTGCATTAGACGGCTCTTTGGGGAACACCTTC.

This clonotype was observed a handful of times. The rearrangement joins TRBV20-1 to TRBJ2-4, with D unresolved. Germline values: CDR1 DFQATT, CDR2 SNEGSKA (reference sequence). The CDR3 runs 12 residues. V lost 6 bases and J 6 bases, leaving 12 bases between the germline ends. The CDR3 DNA is TGCAGTGCAGGCGGCTGGGGAAACATTCAGTACTTC. Protein product: CSAGGWGNIQYF.

In this sample, this clonotype turned up many times. The chain uses TRBV7-6 and TRBJ2-1, with a tentative D call TRBD2 (5 bases). V dropped 5 bases and J dropped 6 bases, with 11 bases sitting between them. The length of the CDR3 is 13 residues. Germline lookup yields CDR1 SGHVS and CDR2 FNYEAQ. CDR3 loop: CASSIRDLNEQFF. The CDR3 nucleotides read TGTGCCAGCAGCATCCGGGATCTCAATGAGCAGTTCTTC.

J is TRBJ1-1 and V is TRBV5-1; D remains unclear. V lost 4 bases, J lost 4 bases, and 14 bases lay in between. From germline, CDR1 is SGHRS and CDR2 YFSETQ. The CDR3 length is 14 residues. The CDR3 region has the DNA TGCGCCAGCAGCCCTTGGTTGGTCGGCACTGAAGCTTTCTTT. Amino acids: CASSPWLVGTEAFF.